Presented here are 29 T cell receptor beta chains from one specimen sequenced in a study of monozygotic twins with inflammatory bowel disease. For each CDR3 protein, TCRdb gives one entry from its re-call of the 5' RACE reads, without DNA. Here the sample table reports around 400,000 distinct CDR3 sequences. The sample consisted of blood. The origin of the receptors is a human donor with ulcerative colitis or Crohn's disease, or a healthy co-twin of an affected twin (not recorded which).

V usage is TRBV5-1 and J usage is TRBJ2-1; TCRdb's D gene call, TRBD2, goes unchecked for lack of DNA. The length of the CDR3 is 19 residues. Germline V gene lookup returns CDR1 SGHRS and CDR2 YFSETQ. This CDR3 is CASSLPRGGARGSYNEQFF.

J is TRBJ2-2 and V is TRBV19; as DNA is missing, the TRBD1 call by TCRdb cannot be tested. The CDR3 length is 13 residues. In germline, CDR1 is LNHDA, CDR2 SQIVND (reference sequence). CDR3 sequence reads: CASRDRGAGELFF.

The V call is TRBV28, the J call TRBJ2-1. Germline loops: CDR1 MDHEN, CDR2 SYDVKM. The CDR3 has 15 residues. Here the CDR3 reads CASSHLAGAYNEQFF.

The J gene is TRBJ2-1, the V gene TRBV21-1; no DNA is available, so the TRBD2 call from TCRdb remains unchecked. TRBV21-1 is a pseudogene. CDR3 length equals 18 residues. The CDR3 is CASSKKGLAGGGVNEQFF.

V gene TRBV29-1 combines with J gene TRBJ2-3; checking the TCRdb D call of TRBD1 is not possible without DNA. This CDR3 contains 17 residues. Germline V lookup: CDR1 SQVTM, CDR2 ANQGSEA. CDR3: CSVEGPRDAPGTDTQYF.

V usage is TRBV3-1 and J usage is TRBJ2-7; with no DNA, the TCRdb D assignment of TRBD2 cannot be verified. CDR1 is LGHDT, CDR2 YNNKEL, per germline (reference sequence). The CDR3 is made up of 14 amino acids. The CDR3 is CASSQGLAAYEQYF.

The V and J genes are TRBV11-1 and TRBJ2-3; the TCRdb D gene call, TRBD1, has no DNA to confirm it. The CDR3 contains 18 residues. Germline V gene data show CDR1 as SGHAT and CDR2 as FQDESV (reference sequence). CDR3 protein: CASSLAFGRRVNANTQYF.

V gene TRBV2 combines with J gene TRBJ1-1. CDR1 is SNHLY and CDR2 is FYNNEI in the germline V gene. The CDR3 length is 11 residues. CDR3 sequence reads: CASRAPTEAFF.

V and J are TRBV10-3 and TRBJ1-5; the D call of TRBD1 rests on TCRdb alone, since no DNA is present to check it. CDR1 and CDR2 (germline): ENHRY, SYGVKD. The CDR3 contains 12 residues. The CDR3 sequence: CASRQNNQPQHF.

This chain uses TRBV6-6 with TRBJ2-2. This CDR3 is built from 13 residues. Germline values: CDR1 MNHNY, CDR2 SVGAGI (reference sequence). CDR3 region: CASSFSRSGELFF.

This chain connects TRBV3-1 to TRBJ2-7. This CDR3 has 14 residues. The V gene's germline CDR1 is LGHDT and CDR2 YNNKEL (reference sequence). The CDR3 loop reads CASSQDEGAYEQYF.

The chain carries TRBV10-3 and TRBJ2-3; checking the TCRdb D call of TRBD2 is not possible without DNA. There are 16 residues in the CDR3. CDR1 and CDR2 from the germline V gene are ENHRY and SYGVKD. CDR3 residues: CATRLGRDRWSDTQYF.

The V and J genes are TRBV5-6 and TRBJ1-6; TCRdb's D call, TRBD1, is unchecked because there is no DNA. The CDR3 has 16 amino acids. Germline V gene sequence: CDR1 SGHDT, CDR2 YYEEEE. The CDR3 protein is CASSLQAGTGNSPLHF. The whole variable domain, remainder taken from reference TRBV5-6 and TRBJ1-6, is DAGVTQSPTHLIKTRGQQVTLRCSPKSGHDTVSWYQQALGQGPQFIFQYYEEEERQRGNFPDRFSGHQFPNYSSELNVNALLLGDSALYLCASSLQAGTGNSPLHFGNGTRLTVT.

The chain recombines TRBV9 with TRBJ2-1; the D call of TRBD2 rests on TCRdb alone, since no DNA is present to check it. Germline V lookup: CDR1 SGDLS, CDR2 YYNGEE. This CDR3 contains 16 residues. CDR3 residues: CASSATPSGGVNEQFF.

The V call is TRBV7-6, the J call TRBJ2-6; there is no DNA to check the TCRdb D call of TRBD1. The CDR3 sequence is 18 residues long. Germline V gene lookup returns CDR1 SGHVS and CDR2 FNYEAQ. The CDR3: CASSYFRGGKAGANVLTF.

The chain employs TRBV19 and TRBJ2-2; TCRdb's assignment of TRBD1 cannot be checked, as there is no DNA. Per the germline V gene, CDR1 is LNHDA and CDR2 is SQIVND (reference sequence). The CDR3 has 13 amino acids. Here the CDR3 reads CASGRPWAGELFF.

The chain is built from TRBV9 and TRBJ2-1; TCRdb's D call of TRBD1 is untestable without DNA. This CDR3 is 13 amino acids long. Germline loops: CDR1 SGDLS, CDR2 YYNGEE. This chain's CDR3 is CASSVAGVNEQFF.

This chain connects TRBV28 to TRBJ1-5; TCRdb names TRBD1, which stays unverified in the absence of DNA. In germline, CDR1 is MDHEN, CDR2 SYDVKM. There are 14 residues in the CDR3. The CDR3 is CASRPGQYNQPQHF.

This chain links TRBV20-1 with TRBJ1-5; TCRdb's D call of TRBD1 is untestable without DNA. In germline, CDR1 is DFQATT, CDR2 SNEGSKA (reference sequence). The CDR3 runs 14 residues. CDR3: CSATFGKGDQPQHF.

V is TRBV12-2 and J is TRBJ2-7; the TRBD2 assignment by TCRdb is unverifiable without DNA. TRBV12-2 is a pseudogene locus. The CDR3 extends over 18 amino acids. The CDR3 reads CASRPMKGSREGGYEQYF.

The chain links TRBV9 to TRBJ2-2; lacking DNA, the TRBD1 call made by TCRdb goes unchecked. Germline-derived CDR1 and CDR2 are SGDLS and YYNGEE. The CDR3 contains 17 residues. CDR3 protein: CASSTNSGAPNTGELFF. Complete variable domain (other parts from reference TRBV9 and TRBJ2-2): DSGVTQTPKHLITATGQRVTLRCSPRSGDLSVYWYQQSLDQGLQFLIQYYNGEERAKGNILERFSAQQFPDLHSELNLSSLELGDSALYFCASSTNSGAPNTGELFFGEGSRLTVL.

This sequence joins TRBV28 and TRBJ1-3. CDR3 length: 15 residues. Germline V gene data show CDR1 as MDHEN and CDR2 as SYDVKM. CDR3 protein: CASRPEGFSGNTIYF.

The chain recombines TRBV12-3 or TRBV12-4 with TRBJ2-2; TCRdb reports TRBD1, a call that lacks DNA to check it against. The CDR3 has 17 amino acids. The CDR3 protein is CASSPPRAQTISGELFF.

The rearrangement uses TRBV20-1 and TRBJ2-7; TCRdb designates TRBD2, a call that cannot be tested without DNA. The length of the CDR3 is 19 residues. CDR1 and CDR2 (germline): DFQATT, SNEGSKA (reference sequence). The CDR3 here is CSARDPTGTSGGASSEQYF.

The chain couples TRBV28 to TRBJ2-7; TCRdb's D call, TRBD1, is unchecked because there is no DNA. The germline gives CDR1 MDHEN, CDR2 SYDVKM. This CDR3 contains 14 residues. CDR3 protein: CASYQGAGSYEQYF. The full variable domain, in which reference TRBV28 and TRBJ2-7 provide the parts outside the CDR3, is DVKVTQSSRYLVKRTGEKVFLECVQDMDHENMFWYRQDPGLGLRLIYFSYDVKMKEKGDIPEGYSVSREKKERFSLILESASTNQTSMYLCASYQGAGSYEQYFGPGTRLTVT.

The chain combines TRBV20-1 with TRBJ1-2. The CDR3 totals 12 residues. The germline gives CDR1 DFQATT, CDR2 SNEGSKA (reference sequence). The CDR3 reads CSAREHGYGHTF.

CDR3 sequence reads: CASISRVRSEAFF. The gene calls are TRBV3-1 and TRBJ1-1. This CDR3 has 13 amino acids. Germline V lookup: CDR1 LGHDT, CDR2 YNNKEL (reference sequence).

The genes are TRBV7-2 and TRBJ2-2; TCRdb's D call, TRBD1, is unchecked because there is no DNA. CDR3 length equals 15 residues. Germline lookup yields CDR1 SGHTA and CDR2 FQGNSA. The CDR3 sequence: CASTRQGRNTGELFF.

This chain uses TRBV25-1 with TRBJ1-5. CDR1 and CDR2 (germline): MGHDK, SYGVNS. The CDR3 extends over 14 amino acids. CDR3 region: CASSDQKRNQPQHF.